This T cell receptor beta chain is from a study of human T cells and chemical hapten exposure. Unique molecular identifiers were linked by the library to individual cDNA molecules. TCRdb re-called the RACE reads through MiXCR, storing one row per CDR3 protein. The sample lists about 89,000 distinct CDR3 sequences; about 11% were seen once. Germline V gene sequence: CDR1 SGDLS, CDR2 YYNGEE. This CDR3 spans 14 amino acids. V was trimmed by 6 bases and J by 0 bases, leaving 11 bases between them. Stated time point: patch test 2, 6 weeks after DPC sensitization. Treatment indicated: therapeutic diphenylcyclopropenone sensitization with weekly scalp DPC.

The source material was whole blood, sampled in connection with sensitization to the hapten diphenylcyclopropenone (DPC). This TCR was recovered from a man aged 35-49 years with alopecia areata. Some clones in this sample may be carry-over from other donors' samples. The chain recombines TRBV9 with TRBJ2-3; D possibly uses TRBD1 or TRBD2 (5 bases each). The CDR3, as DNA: TGTGCCAGCACCAGGGAGTCCAGCACAGATACGCAGTATTTT. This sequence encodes CASTRESSTDTQYF.